What follows describes a single T cell receptor beta chain. Its target is unknown. V lost 7 bases to trimming and J lost 7 bases, with 13 bases between them. CDR1 SEHNR and CDR2 FQNEAQ come from the germline V gene (reference sequence). This CDR3 contains 12 residues. This record belongs to a study of siplizumab effects on memory and regulatory T cells. Findings and limits, study-wide: Confirmation that proliferating Tregs from siplizumab cultures had suppressive function was not obtained. A mean of approximately 70% of mappable alloreactive CD4+ clones were Treg-derived with siplizumab, compared with 25% to 30% in controls. Proliferating clones, CD4+ or CD8+, lacked an assignable naive or memory phenotype in roughly 75-95% of cases.

Roughly 95,000 TCR templates per sample were assayed. This table comes from immunoSEQ multiplex PCR, and its TCRdb copy is limited to in-frame clones, with some not included. The sample shows 90,000 to 120,000 clones, 92% of them seen only once. The sequence was obtained from a human donor in good health. Sequences were obtained from Tregs sorted from blood. J is TRBJ1-2 and V is TRBV7-9; D is ambiguous. The CDR3 coding sequence is TGTGCCAGCACCGACAAAGGTCGTGGCTACACCTTC. Translated, it gives CASTDKGRGYTF.